This T cell receptor beta chain originates from a study of T cell repertoires in cytomegalovirus infection. This CDR3 spans 15 amino acids. J was trimmed by 8 bases and V by 2 bases; bases with no gene match: 11. Germline V gene sequence: CDR1 MNHEY, CDR2 SVGAGI. In TCRdb, the reads were re-called with MiXCR into one record per CDR3 protein. The sample consists of about 740,000 distinct CDR3 sequences, about a third of them appearing once. The chain couples TRBV6-5 to TRBJ1-2, with 7 bases fitting TRBD1. This clonotype was obtained from a human donor in good health (CMV status not recorded). Some clones in this sample may be carry-over from other donors' samples. The sequenced sample consisted of PBMCs. As DNA, the CDR3 is TGTGCCAGCAGTTACCTGACAGGACAGGTGGGGGGCTACACCTTC. Translated: CASSYLTGQVGGYTF.